This is a list of T cell receptor beta chains from one sample in a study of T cell responses to AZD1222 COVID-19 vaccine. Repertoires were generated with immunoSEQ multiplex PCR, while TCRdb's copy carries only in-frame clones and drops some. Of 100,000 to 120,000 clones in the sample, roughly 87% are singletons; the top ten hold roughly two fifths. The source was peripheral blood, collected 28 days after the second AZD1222 dose. The receptors originated from an adult who received the AZD1222 COVID-19 vaccine. Both conserved end residues are part of each CDR3. Size is omitted from some rows. Given values are once, few, many or a class for expanded clones.

len: 16; abundance: .; v_gene: TRBV14; j_gene: TRBJ2-1; CDR3aa: CASSQDWGVVYNEQFF
len: 16; abundance: .; v_gene: TRBV18; j_gene: TRBJ2-3; CDR3aa: CASSPSSGPITDTQYF
len: 13; abundance: .; v_gene: TRBV19; j_gene: TRBJ2-1; CDR3aa: CATASGRAGEQFF
len: 14; abundance: .; v_gene: TRBV28; j_gene: TRBJ1-1; CDR3aa: CASSLLRDSTEAFF
len: 18; abundance: .; v_gene: TRBV18; j_gene: TRBJ2-7; CDR3aa: CASSPKGLAGVSSYEQYF
len: 14; abundance: .; v_gene: TRBV2; j_gene: TRBJ2-4; CDR3aa: CASSVWTGLNIQYF
len: 13; abundance: .; v_gene: TRBV6-5; j_gene: TRBJ1-1; CDR3aa: CASSQTANTEAFF
len: 11; abundance: .; v_gene: TRBV2; j_gene: TRBJ1-1; CDR3aa: CASSDVRGAFF
len: 15; abundance: .; v_gene: TRBV7-6; j_gene: TRBJ2-7; CDR3aa: CASSLEGSGAYEQYF
len: 15; abundance: .; v_gene: TRBV2; j_gene: TRBJ2-7; CDR3aa: CASSLTGVGGYEQYF
len: 17; abundance: .; v_gene: TRBV2; j_gene: TRBJ2-6; CDR3aa: CASSSPRDSPGANVLTF
len: 10; abundance: .; v_gene: TRBV20-1; j_gene: TRBJ1-2; CDR3aa: CSAEDYGYTF
len: 15; abundance: .; v_gene: TRBV9; j_gene: TRBJ1-4; CDR3aa: CASSPRHGENEKLFF
len: 14; abundance: .; v_gene: TRBV28; j_gene: TRBJ2-7; CDR3aa: CASSLLAGGGEQYF
len: 12; abundance: .; v_gene: TRBV6-5; j_gene: TRBJ1-6; CDR3aa: CASSPQGATLHF
len: 14; abundance: .; v_gene: TRBV28; j_gene: TRBJ2-7; CDR3aa: CASRSTSGAYEQYF
len: 18; abundance: .; v_gene: TRBV6-1; j_gene: TRBJ2-7; CDR3aa: CASSEIIVRGSWSYEQYF
len: 13; abundance: .; v_gene: TRBV3-1/TRBV3-2; j_gene: TRBJ2-7; CDR3aa: CASSQRAFHEQYF
len: 11; abundance: .; v_gene: TRBV29-1; j_gene: TRBJ2-1; CDR3aa: CSVQYNNEQFF
len: 17; abundance: once; v_gene: TRBV27; j_gene: TRBJ2-1; CDR3aa: CATNEIPSEHNYNEQFF
len: 15; abundance: .; v_gene: TRBV5-4; j_gene: TRBJ2-2; CDR3aa: CASSVRGVGTGELFF
len: 15; abundance: .; v_gene: TRBV7-9; j_gene: TRBJ2-1; CDR3aa: CASSVLASSYNEQFF